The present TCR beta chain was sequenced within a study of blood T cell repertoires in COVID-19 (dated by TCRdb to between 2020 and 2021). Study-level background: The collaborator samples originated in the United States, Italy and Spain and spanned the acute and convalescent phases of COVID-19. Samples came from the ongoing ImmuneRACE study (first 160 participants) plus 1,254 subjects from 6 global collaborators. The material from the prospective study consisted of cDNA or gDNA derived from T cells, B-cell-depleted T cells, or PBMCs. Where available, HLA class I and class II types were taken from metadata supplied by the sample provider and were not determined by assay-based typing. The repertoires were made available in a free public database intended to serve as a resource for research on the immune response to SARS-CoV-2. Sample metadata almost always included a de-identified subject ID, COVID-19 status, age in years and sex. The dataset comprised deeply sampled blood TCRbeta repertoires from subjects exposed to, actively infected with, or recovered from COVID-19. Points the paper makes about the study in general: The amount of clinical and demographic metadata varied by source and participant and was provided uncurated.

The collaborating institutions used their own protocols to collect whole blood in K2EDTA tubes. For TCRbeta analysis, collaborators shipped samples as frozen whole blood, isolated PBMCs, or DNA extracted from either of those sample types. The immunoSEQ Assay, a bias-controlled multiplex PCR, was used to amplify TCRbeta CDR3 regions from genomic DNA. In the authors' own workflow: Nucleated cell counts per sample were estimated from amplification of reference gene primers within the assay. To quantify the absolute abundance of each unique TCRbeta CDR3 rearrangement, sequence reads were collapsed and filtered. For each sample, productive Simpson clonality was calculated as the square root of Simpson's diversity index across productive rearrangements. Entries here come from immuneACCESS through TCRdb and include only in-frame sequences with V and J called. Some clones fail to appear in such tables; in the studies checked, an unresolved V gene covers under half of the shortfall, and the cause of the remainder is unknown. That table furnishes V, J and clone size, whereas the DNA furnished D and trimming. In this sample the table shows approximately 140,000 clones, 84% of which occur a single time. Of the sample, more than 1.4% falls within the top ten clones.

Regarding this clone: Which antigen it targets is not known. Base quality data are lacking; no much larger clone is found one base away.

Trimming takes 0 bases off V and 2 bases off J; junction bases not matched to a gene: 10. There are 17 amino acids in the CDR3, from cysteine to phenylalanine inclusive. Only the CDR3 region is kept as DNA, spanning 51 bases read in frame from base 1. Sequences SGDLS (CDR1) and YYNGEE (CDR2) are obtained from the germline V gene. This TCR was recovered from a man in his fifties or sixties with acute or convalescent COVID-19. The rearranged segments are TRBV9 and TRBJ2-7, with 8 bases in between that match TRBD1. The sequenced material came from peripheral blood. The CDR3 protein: CASSVDQGVTGAYEQYF. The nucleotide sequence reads TGTGCCAGCAGCGTAGATCAAGGAGTGACAGGGGCCTACGAGCAGTACTTC.